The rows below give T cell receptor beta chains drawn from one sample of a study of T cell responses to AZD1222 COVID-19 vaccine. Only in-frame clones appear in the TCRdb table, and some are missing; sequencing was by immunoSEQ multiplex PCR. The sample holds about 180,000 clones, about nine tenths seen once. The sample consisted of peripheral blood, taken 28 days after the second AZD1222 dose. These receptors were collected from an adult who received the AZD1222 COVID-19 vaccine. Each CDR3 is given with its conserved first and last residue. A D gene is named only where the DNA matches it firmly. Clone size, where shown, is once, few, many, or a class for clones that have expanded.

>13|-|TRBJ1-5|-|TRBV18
TGTGCCAGCTCACCGGTCAGCAATCAGCCCCAGCATTTT
CASSPVSNQPQHF
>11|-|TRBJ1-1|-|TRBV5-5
TGTGCCAGCAGGCGGGGCACTGAAGCTTTCTTT
CASRRGTEAFF
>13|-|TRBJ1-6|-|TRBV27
TGTGCCAGCAGTTATAGGATTAATTCACCCCTCCACTTT
CASSYRINSPLHF
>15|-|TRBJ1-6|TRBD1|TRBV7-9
TGTGCCAGCAGCTGGGGACAGGGAATCGATTCACCCCTCCACTTT
CASSWGQGIDSPLHF
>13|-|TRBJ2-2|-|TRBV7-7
TGTGCCAGCAGCTTAGATGGCTCCGGGGAGCTGTTTTTT
CASSLDGSGELFF
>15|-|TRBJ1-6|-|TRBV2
TGTGCCAGCAGTGACCTCAGGGCTGGTGATTCACCCCTCCACTTT
CASSDLRAGDSPLHF
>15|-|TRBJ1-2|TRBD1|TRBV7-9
TGTGCCAGCAGCTTAGCTGGGACAGGGAGTTACGGCTACACCTTC
CASSLAGTGSYGYTF
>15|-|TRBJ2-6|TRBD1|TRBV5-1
TGCGCATCGGCGGACAGGGTATCCGGGGCCAACGTCCTGACTTTC
CASADRVSGANVLTF
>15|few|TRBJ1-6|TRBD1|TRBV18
TGTGCCAGCTCACCGTCTAAAGGGGGCGATTCACCCCTCCACTTT
CASSPSKGGDSPLHF
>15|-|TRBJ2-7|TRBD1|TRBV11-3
TGTGCCAGCAGCTTACACGGGACAGCTTCCTACGAGCAGTACTTC
CASSLHGTASYEQYF
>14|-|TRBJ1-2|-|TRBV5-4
TGTGCCAGCAGCTTGATGTTCAGCCTTAGAGGCTACACCTTC
CASSLMFSLRGYTF
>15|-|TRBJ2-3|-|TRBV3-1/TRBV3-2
TGTGCCAGCAGCCAAGGGGCAGGACGCACAGATACGCAGTATTTT
CASSQGAGRTDTQYF
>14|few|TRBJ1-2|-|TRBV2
TGTGCCAGCACCTCCTGGGCGCGAACCTATGGCTACACCTTC
CASTSWARTYGYTF
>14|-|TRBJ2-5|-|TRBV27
TGTGCCAGCAGTGTTTCCGGAGGGGCCAAGACCCAGTACTTC
CASSVSGGAKTQYF
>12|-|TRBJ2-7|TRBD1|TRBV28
TGTGCCAGCAGCCTCGACAGGGCCGAGCAGTACTTC
CASSLDRAEQYF
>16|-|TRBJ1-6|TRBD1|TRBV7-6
TGTGCCAGCAGCTCCCAAGACAGGGGCGCCTATTCACCCCTCCACTTT
CASSSQDRGAYSPLHF
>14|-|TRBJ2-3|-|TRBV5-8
TGTGCCAGCAGCTTTGCGCGGGGCACAGATACGCAGTATTTT
CASSFARGTDTQYF
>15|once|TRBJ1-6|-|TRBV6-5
TGTGCCAGCGGGGTCTCGAGCTCCTATAATTCACCCCTCCACTTT
CASGVSSSYNSPLHF
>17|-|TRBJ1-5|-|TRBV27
TGTGCCAGCAGCCAGGGTAATACAGGTTGGGGCAATCAGCCCCAGCATTTT
CASSQGNTGWGNQPQHF
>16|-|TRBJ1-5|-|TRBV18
TGTGCCAGCTCATCGGCGGGCAGGGATGGTAATCAGCCCCAGCATTTT
CASSSAGRDGNQPQHF
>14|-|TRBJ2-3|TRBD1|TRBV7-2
TGTGCCAGCAGATTTGGACAGGGAACAGATACGCAGTATTTT
CASRFGQGTDTQYF
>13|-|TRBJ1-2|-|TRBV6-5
TGTGCCAGCAGCTCACAGTCTATAGGAGGCTACACCTTC
CASSSQSIGGYTF
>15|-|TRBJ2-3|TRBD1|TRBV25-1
TGTGCGTCGTCGCATCAGGGGGAGAGCACAGATACGCAGTATTTT
CASSHQGESTDTQYF